This TCR beta chain was profiled in a study of vaccination effects on CD4 cells after COVID-19. Germline CDR1 reads SGHRS; CDR2 reads YFSETQ. The germline V and J ends were trimmed by 2 bases and 4 bases, with 13 bases remaining between them. This CDR3 is built from 15 residues. On this clone itself: Its antigen is undetermined.

Prior to sequencing, the ViraFEST assay stimulated PBMC with viral peptide pools, which expanded the antigen-specific CD4+ T cells. It was after around 10 days of culture that CD4+ T cells were isolated. Having tested negative for nucleocapsid antibodies, the vaccine recipients showed no prior SARS-CoV-2 infection. Wells containing roughly 1.8 million PBMC each were cultured with approximately 9.7 IU/ml IL-2 and 8.5 to 10 ug/ml peptides. The protocol was immunoSEQ multiplex PCR, while the TCRdb copy is restricted to in-frame clones and leaves out a portion. This table holds tens of thousands of clones, about three quarters found once.

The chain has TRBV5-1 and TRBJ1-5; the D is unclear. Here the sequenced sample was CD4+ T cells from PBMCs cultured with SARS-CoV-2 spike peptides, taken before COVID-19 vaccination. The receptor comes from a human donor who received a COVID-19 vaccine. The CDR3 nucleotides are TGCGCCAGCAGCTTACTACCGGGCCTTAATCAGCCCCAGCATTTT. As protein: CASSLLPGLNQPQHF. The full variable domain, completed using reference TRBV5-1 and TRBJ1-5, is KAGVTQTPRYLIKTRGQQVTLSCSPISGHRSVSWYQQTPGQGLQFLFEYFSETQRNKGNFPGRFSGRQFSNSRSEMNVSTLELGDSALYLCASSLLPGLNQPQHFGDGTRLSIL.